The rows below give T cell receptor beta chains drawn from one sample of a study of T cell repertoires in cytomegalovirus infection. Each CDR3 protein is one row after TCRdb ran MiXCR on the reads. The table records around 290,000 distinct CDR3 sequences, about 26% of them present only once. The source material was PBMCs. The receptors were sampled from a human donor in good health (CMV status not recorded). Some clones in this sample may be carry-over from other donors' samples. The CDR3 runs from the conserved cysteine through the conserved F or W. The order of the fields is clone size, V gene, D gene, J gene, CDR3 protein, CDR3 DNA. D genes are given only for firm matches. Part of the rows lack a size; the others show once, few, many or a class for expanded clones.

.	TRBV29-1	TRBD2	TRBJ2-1	CSVVVSSGSRAYEQFF	TGCAGCGTTGTCGTCTCTAGCGGGAGTAGAGCCTATGAGCAGTTCTTC
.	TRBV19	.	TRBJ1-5	CASSTADRPSNQPQHF	TGTGCCAGTAGTACAGCGGACAGACCTAGCAATCAGCCCCAGCATTTT
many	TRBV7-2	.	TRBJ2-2	CASRRDLFTGELFF	TGTGCCAGCAGAAGGGACTTGTTCACCGGGGAGCTGTTTTTT
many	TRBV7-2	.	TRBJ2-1	CASSLAASSYNEQFF	TGTGCCAGCAGCTTAGCGGCGAGCTCCTACAATGAGCAGTTCTTC
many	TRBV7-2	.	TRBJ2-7	CASSFTDREGHEQYF	TGTGCCAGCAGCTTTACGGACAGGGAGGGCCACGAGCAGTACTTC
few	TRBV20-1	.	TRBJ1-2	CTPPIRGNYGYTF	TGCACCCCACCAATCCGGGGGAACTATGGCTACACCTTC
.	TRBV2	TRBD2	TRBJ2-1	CASSELAGVVDEQFF	TGTGCCAGCAGTGAACTAGCGGGAGTTGTGGATGAGCAGTTCTTC
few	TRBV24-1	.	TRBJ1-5	CATAALSNQPQHF	TGTGCCACCGCAGCCCTTAGCAATCAGCCCCAGCATTTT
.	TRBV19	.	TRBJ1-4	CATEGRRNEKLFF	TGTGCCACGGAGGGCCGCCGTAATGAAAAACTGTTTTTT
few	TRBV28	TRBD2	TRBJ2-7	CASSTSGIYEQYF	TGTGCCAGCTCAACTAGCGGGATCTACGAGCAGTACTTC
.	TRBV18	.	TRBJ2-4	CASSPPSGSRYWYF	TGTGCCAGCTCACCACCGAGTGGATCCCGGTACTGGTACTTC
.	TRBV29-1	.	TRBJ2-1	CSVEEGTGNSYNEQFF	TGCAGCGTTGAGGAGGGTACGGGGAACTCCTACAATGAGCAGTTCTTC
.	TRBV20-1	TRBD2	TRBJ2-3	CSARVAGGKDTQYF	TGCAGTGCTAGAGTAGCGGGGGGGAAGGATACGCAGTATTTT
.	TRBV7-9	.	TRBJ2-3	CASSAITTSSTDTQYF	TGTGCCAGCAGCGCGATTACTACCAGTAGCACAGATACGCAGTATTTT
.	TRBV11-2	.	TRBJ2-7	CASSAQYSVEQYF	TGTGCCAGCAGCGCCCAATATAGCGTCGAGCAGTACTTC
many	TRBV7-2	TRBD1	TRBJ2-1	CASSQGGQGNFGEQFF	TGTGCCAGCAGCCAGGGCGGACAGGGCAATTTTGGTGAGCAGTTCTTC
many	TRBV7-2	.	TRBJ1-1	CASSRTIPATEAFF	TGTGCCAGCAGCCGCACGATCCCAGCGACTGAAGCTTTCTTT
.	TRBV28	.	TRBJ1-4	CASSLITGREEKLFF	TGTGCCAGCAGTTTAATAACAGGGCGCGAGGAAAAACTGTTTTTT
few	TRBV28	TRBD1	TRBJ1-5	CASSMGQGLQPQHF	TGTGCCAGCAGCATGGGACAGGGACTTCAGCCCCAGCATTTT